The T cell receptor (beta chain) under discussion was sequenced for a study of identical twins. Whole-study results and caveats: Potential partial confounding of zero-insertion analyses by invariant MAIT and iNKT cells was noted. Among out-of-frame alpha sequences shared by twins, low generation probability occurred in excess.

TCRdb processed the 5' RACE reads anew with MiXCR; each CDR3 protein has one entry. The table lists 690,000 or so distinct CDR3 sequences, over 8.5% of them singletons. CDR3 length equals 15 residues. Germline V gene data show CDR1 as MNHNS and CDR2 as SASEGT. Deletions cut 3 bases from V and 0 bases from J, with 9 bases between. Note on this clonotype: Its antigen is not known.

Donors were all healthy Caucasians. The same specimen was also included in a second study, on yellow fever vaccine responses in identical twins. That source reports: In identical twins, vaccine T cell responses appeared partly shared and partly individual.

What was sequenced was PBMCs. This sequence originates from a young woman in good health. The chain links TRBV6-1 to TRBJ2-1, with D perhaps matching TRBD1 (6 bases). CDR3 residues: CASSEGAVSYNEQFF. The CDR3, as DNA: TGTGCCAGCAGTGAGGGGGCAGTCTCCTACAATGAGCAGTTCTTC.